The subject of this entry is one T cell receptor beta chain. Its matching antigen is unknown. The data were taken from a study of CD8 T cells in Susac syndrome. Random hexamers were used to reverse transcribe about 0.5 to 1 ug of RNA. Coverage of TCR beta CDR3 amplification by immunoSEQ multiplex PCR extended to 54 Vbeta and 13 Jbeta. In TCRdb, the immunoSEQ multiplex PCR reads were re-called with MiXCR into one record per CDR3 protein. The data hold around 95,000 distinct CDR3 sequences, with roughly 96% observed a single time. The V and J ends lost 4 bases and 0 bases respectively, with 16 bases between them. CDR3 size: 17 residues. Germline assignment: CDR1 SGDLS and CDR2 YYNGEE. The study's findings and limits: Clonal CD8+ expansion in Susac was highest in TEMRA cells and active patients. There were approximately 15 Susac-specific public clones in total CD8+ repertoires and about 5 in CD8+ TEMRA repertoires.

The sequence was obtained from a human donor with Susac syndrome. Source material: CD8+ T cells from PBMCs. V and J are TRBV9 and TRBJ2-2; the D gene is possibly TRBD1 (7 bases). In DNA form, the CDR3 reads TGTGCCAGCAGCCCGAGGAGGGACAGCGCGAACACCGGGGAGCTGTTTTTT. Amino acids: CASSPRRDSANTGELFF.